This T cell receptor (beta chain) was observed in a study of cytomegalovirus exposure and HLA in healthy donors. Across the whole study: Most donors, roughly 82% of over 300 genotyped, fell in the Caucasian-associated ancestry cluster. Findings of the study overall: DRB1 showed the most TCR associations and HLA-C the fewest in a later analysis, as rates varied by HLA locus. The authors later found most CMV-associated TCR beta chains appeared HLA-restricted.

The PCR used 60 Vbeta and 13 Jbeta primers. Assay used: immunoSEQ multiplex PCR; TCRdb lists only in-frame clones, some missing. The repertoire includes roughly 120,000 clones, around 69% of them detected once, and about 16% sits in the top ten. The length of the CDR3 is 18 residues. Remarks on this clone: What it binds is unknown. The same CDR3 arises from other DNA sequences in this sample as well.

The origin of this receptor is a man between 50 and 59 years old in good health and CMV-seropositive. Sequenced sample: PBMCs. The V and J genes are TRBV12-2 and TRBJ2-4; the table assigns TRBD1, which was not confirmed against the DNA. TRBV12-2 is a pseudogene segment. The CDR3 DNA reads TGTGCAAGTCGCCCCGAGGACAGACCCTTTCTAGCCAAAAACATTCAGTACTTC. Amino acids: CASRPEDRPFLAKNIQYF.